One and the same sample provided the 2 T cell receptor beta chains below, sequenced in a study of PD-1 blockade in classical Hodgkin lymphoma. In every patient, relapse followed autologous stem cell transplantation, while exposure to brentuximab vedotin differed. Produced via immunoSEQ multiplex PCR; TCRdb's table is partial and in-frame only. The table lists about 30,000 clones, about 70% of them singletons. The sample consisted of peripheral blood mononuclear cells (PBMCs), taken before the second cycle of nivolumab. These receptors were taken from a human donor with classical Hodgkin lymphoma.

The CDR3 loop is CASSLNSDEQYF. The CDR3 DNA reads as TGTGCCAGCTCACTAAATAGCGACGAGCAGTACTTC. This chain links TRBV18 with TRBJ2-7; TRBD2 is a possible D gene (5 bases). The CDR3 is 12 residues long. V was trimmed by 4 bases and J by 5 bases, leaving 9 bases between them. Germline CDR1 KGHSH, CDR2 LQKENI.

DNA of the CDR3: TGTGCCTGGAGTGTAGGGACAGAGAATCAGCCCCAGCATTTT. It specifies CAWSVGTENQPQHF. The chain couples TRBV30 to TRBJ1-5, with TRBD1 matching 7 bases. Germline-derived CDR1 and CDR2 are GTSNPN and SVGIG (reference sequence). Unmatched junction bases numbered 3, after V lost 0 bases and J lost 4 bases. The CDR3 is 14 residues long.